The clone carrying this TCR beta chain was detected a few times. Its antigen is not identified. Sequencing templates came from extracted RNA that was reverse transcribed into cDNA. Using immunoSEQ multiplex PCR, the repertoire was profiled, and TCRdb retains in-frame clones only, with some absent. The sample carries hundreds of thousands of clones, about three fifths recorded once. This entry is derived from a study of CD8+ T cells in alopecia areata. Study-wide results and caveats: Compared with normal scalp, lesional scalp had higher clonality and more expanded CD8+ clones.

Trimming cost V 6 bases and J 4 bases, with 18 bases left between them. Germline CDR1 is SQVTM and CDR2 is ANQGSEA. The CDR3 contains 15 residues. Sample treatment: oral pan-JAK inhibitor, 5-10 mg twice daily. Both peripheral blood and punch biopsies of lesional scalp skin were obtained from patients who had alopecia areata. The sample here was CD4+ T cells sorted from blood, taken at week 24, from a patient treated with tofacitinib. The chain carries TRBV29-1 and TRBJ2-2, with D maybe TRBD1 (6 bases). This sequence originates from a human donor with alopecia areata. The CDR3 DNA sequence: TGCAGCGTGGGGGCCCTCCGAGGGGGCACCGGGGAGCTGTTTTTT. This sequence encodes CSVGALRGGTGELFF.